This T cell receptor beta chain emerged from a study of shared clonotypes between healthy human individuals. Study-level results: Approximately 4.9% of naive CD4 clonotypes were shared across several donors. A generally larger estimated richness was seen in naive subsets than in memory subsets.

In the case of this clone: Its antigen is as yet unknown.

Germline V gene sequence: CDR1 MGHRA, CDR2 YSYEKL. V was clipped by 5 bases and J by 5 bases; unmatched bases: 10. CDR3 length: 17 residues. It was into CD45RA+ naive and CD45RA-negative memory subsets that the CD4+ cells were split. TCRdb's copy holds only in-frame clones and misses some; the assay was immunoSEQ multiplex PCR. There are a few million clones in the sample; roughly 92% occur only once, and roughly 0.15% lies in the top ten. Sequenced material: naive CD4+ T cells sorted from blood. Subset of the sample: CD45RA+ positively selected. This sequence joins TRBV4-1 and TRBJ2-5, with 14 bases fitting TRBD2. This sequence originates from a man younger than 35 in good health. CDR3 protein: CASSTSGLAGAGETQYF. The CDR3 DNA reads as TGCGCCAGCAGCACATCGGGACTAGCGGGGGCTGGGGAGACCCAGTACTTC.